Following are 31 T cell receptor beta chains from one sample sequenced in a study of T cell responses to AZD1222 COVID-19 vaccine. Data came from immunoSEQ multiplex PCR; TCRdb stores just in-frame clones and leaves some out. The data hold around 77,000 clones, with more than 80% observed a single time. The sample here was peripheral blood, taken on day 0 of AZD1222 vaccination. These receptors all stem from an adult in good health.

Only one count was recorded for this clone. The J gene is TRBJ1-5, the V gene TRBV9; 11 nucleotides align to TRBD1. The V gene's germline CDR1 is SGDLS and CDR2 YYNGEE. V was pared by 3 bases and J by 4 bases, with 6 bases of the junction left unmatched. CDR3 length equals 16 residues. The CDR3 DNA sequence: TGTGCCAGCAGCGGAGGGACAGGGGGTAGTAATCAGCCCCAGCATTTT. Translated, it gives CASSGGTGGSNQPQHF.

About this clone: At one boundary the junction diverges from the germline segment, which might be a read error. The V call is TRBV11-2, the J call TRBJ2-1; 9 bases map to TRBD1. The CDR3 length is 16 residues. Germline values: CDR1 SGHAT, CDR2 FQNNGV. Here the CDR3 DNA reads TGTGCCAGCAGCCTAGATTCCGGGACAGGGAACAATGAGCAGTTCTTC. Its translation is CASSLDSGTGNNEQFF. Complete variable domain (other parts from reference TRBV11-2 and TRBJ2-1): EAGVAQSPRYKIIEKRQSVAFWCNPISGHATLYWYQQILGQGPKLLIQFQNNGVVDDSQLPKDRFSAERLKGVDSTLKIQPAKLEDSAVYLCASSLDSGTGNNEQFFGPGTRLTVL.

This rearrangement joins TRBV28 to TRBJ2-1; unclear D gene. Per the germline V gene, CDR1 is MDHEN and CDR2 is SYDVKM. V shed 6 bases and J shed 2 bases, with 8 bases lying between them. The CDR3 is 13 amino acids. CDR3 amino acids: CASRLGTYNEQFF. CDR3 DNA: TGTGCCAGCAGGTTGGGTACCTACAATGAGCAGTTCTTC.

The rearrangement joins TRBV2 to TRBJ2-7, with a weak D call TRBD1 (5 bases). CDR1 and CDR2 (germline): SNHLY, FYNNEI. This CDR3 spans 15 amino acids. V lost 1 base and J lost 1, with 11 bases in between. CDR3 sequence: CASSEVTGASYEQYF. The CDR3 coding sequence is TGTGCCAGCAGTGAAGTCACAGGAGCTTCCTACGAGCAGTACTTC.

The V call is TRBV10-3, the J call TRBJ2-2, with D perhaps matching TRBD1 (6 bases). V was trimmed by 3 bases and J by 8 bases, leaving 16 bases between them. The germline gives CDR1 ENHRY, CDR2 SYGVKD. This CDR3 has 15 residues. Here the CDR3 reads CAISDPGTPTGELFF. DNA for the CDR3: TGTGCCATCAGTGACCCCGGGACACCAACAGGGGAGCTGTTTTTT.

This clone was observed once. The J gene is TRBJ2-3, the V gene TRBV5-1; D gene ambiguous. V gave up 4 bases and J gave up 0 bases, with 12 bases separating them. This CDR3 spans 15 amino acids. Germline CDR1 is SGHRS and CDR2 is YFSETQ. The CDR3 coding sequence is TGCGCCAGCAGCCCCACACAGTCTAGCACAGATACGCAGTATTTT. This sequence encodes CASSPTQSSTDTQYF.

The genes are TRBV18 and TRBJ2-2; TRBD2 matches at 10 bases. The CDR3 is 17 amino acids. Germline CDR1 KGHSH, CDR2 LQKENI. Trimming cost V 3 bases and J 7 bases; bases outside gene matches: 11. CDR3 nucleotide sequence: TGTGCCAGCTCACCGGAACTAGCGGGACTGTCGATCGGGGAGCTGTTTTTT. Protein: CASSPELAGLSIGELFF.

The chain links TRBV18 to TRBJ2-2, with D unclear. Germline V gene lookup returns CDR1 KGHSH and CDR2 LQKENI. The CDR3 has 14 residues. Trimming left V 2 bases short and J 4 bases short, with 8 bases between. DNA for the CDR3: TGTGCCAGCTCACCAGGAGCGACCACCGGGGAGCTGTTTTTT. This codes for CASSPGATTGELFF.

Regarding this clone: The same CDR3 also results from other DNA sequences found in this sample. The chain combines TRBV5-4 with TRBJ2-7, with 8 bases identical to TRBD1. J lost 5 bases, V lost 0 bases, and 4 bases had no gene match. There are 14 residues in the CDR3. The germline V gene encodes CDR1 SGHNT and CDR2 YYREEE (reference sequence). The CDR3, as DNA: TGTGCCAGCAGCTTGGGACAGGGGTACGACGAGCAGTACTTC. It specifies CASSLGQGYDEQYF.

The chain combines TRBV19 with TRBJ2-5; maybe TRBD2 (5 bases). V lost 5 bases to trimming and J lost 7 bases, with 17 bases between them. The CDR3 runs to 14 residues. CDR1 is LNHDA, CDR2 SQIVND, per germline (reference sequence). CDR3 in amino acids: CASSADFPMGTQYF. CDR3 sequence (DNA): TGTGCCAGTAGTGCGGACTTCCCTATGGGGACCCAGTACTTC.

V usage is TRBV11-2 and J usage is TRBJ1-1; D is undetermined. Germline values: CDR1 SGHAT, CDR2 FQNNGV. The CDR3 covers 14 residues. Trimming left V 1 base short and J 0 bases short, with 6 bases between. CDR3 region: CASSLGTMNTEAFF. The DNA for the CDR3 is TGTGCCAGCAGCTTAGGGACCATGAACACTGAAGCTTTCTTT. The variable domain in full, completed from reference TRBV11-2 and TRBJ1-1, reads EAGVAQSPRYKIIEKRQSVAFWCNPISGHATLYWYQQILGQGPKLLIQFQNNGVVDDSQLPKDRFSAERLKGVDSTLKIQPAKLEDSAVYLCASSLGTMNTEAFFGQGTRLTVV.

The chain is built from TRBV28 and TRBJ1-2, with D possibly matching TRBD1 (6 bases). The CDR3 is 13 residues long. The V end lost 3 bases, the J end lost 6 bases, and 11 bases lay between the germline ends. Germline-derived CDR1 and CDR2 are MDHEN and SYDVKM. The CDR3 loop reads CASSLAHRDGYTF. The CDR3 nucleotides are TGTGCCAGCAGTTTGGCCCACAGGGATGGCTACACCTTC.

The chain joins TRBV6-5 to TRBJ1-1; D uncertain. Trimming left V 5 bases short and J 6 bases short, with 16 bases between. The CDR3 runs to 14 residues. CDR1 MNHEY and CDR2 SVGAGI come from the germline V gene. DNA for the CDR3: TGTGCCAGCAGTAACCCTGCGCGTAACTCTGAAGCTTTCTTT. Translating it yields CASSNPARNSEAFF.

The chain uses TRBV10-3 and TRBJ2-1; 13 bases fit TRBD2. Germline V gives CDR1 ENHRY, CDR2 SYGVKD. The CDR3 is 14 residues long. The junction had 4 bases not matched to a gene; V was cut back by 5 bases and J by 9 bases. The CDR3 bases are TGTGCCATCAGTACTAGCGGGAGGGCCCTTGAGCAGTTCTTC. This codes for CAISTSGRALEQFF.

V is TRBV20-1 and J is TRBJ2-5; tentative D call: TRBD1 (5 bases). V lost 3 bases and J lost 3, with 17 bases in between. The CDR3 sequence is 15 residues long. Germline CDR1 is DFQATT and CDR2 is SNEGSKA (reference sequence). The CDR3 protein is CSASLRRGREETQYF. As DNA, the CDR3 is TGCAGTGCTAGTCTGCGTAGGGGTAGAGAAGAGACCCAGTACTTC.

This clone has a handful of counts. The rearrangement joins TRBV28 to TRBJ1-2; D is ambiguous. Deletions cut 2 bases from V and 5 bases from J, with 12 bases between. The CDR3 is made up of 14 amino acids. CDR1 and CDR2 from the germline V gene are MDHEN and SYDVKM. In DNA, the CDR3 is TGTGCCAGCAGTTTAGGTCCATCTGTATATGGCTACACCTTC. As protein: CASSLGPSVYGYTF.

The rearrangement uses TRBV23-1 and TRBJ2-3; D unclear. TRBV23-1 is an ORF, with its function uncertain. The length of the CDR3 is 11 residues. Trimming shortened V by 3 bases and J by 2 bases, and 0 bases separated the two germline ends. The CDR3 sequence is CASSHTDTQYF. The DNA of the CDR3 is TGCGCCAGCAGTCACACAGATACGCAGTATTTT.

This rearrangement joins TRBV19 to TRBJ2-7, with no clear D. The V gene's germline CDR1 is LNHDA and CDR2 SQIVND (reference sequence). The CDR3 is made up of 15 amino acids. V lost 5 bases and J 7 bases, leaving 21 bases between the germline ends. The CDR3 bases are TGTGCCAGTAGTGTCCCCGACACCGGTTTATTAGAGCAGTACTTC. This gives the protein CASSVPDTGLLEQYF.

This chain uses TRBV5-1 with TRBJ2-1; TRBD2 aligns across 9 bases. With V trimmed by 7 bases and J by 8 bases, 10 bases remained unmatched. Germline V gives CDR1 SGHRS, CDR2 YFSETQ. CDR3 length equals 14 residues. The CDR3 DNA sequence: TGCGCCAGCCTCCCGGGCGGGGGGGCCGATGAGCAGTTCTTC. Translated, it gives CASLPGGGADEQFF.

This chain connects TRBV19 to TRBJ2-3; TRBD2 agrees at 7 bases. CDR3 length: 17 residues. V dropped 4 bases and J dropped 4; count of bases not matched to a gene: 14. CDR1 and CDR2 (germline): LNHDA, SQIVND (reference sequence). The CDR3 spells CASSSPFTRGGADTQYF. The CDR3 region has the DNA TGTGCCAGTAGTAGCCCGTTCACTCGGGGAGGGGCAGATACGCAGTATTTT.

V and J are TRBV30 and TRBJ1-1; TRBD1 is a possible D gene (5 bases). This CDR3 has 15 residues. Germline V lookup: CDR1 GTSNPN, CDR2 SVGIG (reference sequence). Trimming pared 0 bases from V and 0 bases from J, leaving 11 bases between. CDR3 protein: CAWSVFRQMNTEAFF. In DNA, the CDR3 is TGTGCCTGGAGTGTTTTTCGACAGATGAACACTGAAGCTTTCTTT.

This chain uses TRBV24-1 with TRBJ2-1, with D unresolved. Deletions cut 3 bases from V and 5 bases from J, with 10 bases between. This CDR3 has 14 residues. CDR1 is KGHDR, CDR2 SFDVKD, per germline. CDR3 nucleotides: TGTGCCACCAGTGATATCCGGGTCGACAATGAGCAGTTCTTC. The encoded protein is CATSDIRVDNEQFF.

This clone was counted once. V is TRBV19 and J is TRBJ2-1; 10 bases map to TRBD1. The CDR3 totals 17 residues. From germline, CDR1 is LNHDA and CDR2 SQIVND (reference sequence). Trimming cost V 7 bases and J 8 bases; bases outside gene matches: 17. CDR3 amino acids: CASTSTTGTGVAYEQFF. The CDR3 nucleotides are TGTGCCAGTACCTCAACCACGGGGACAGGGGTGGCGTATGAGCAGTTCTTC.

V and J are TRBV7-9 and TRBJ2-1; D perhaps matches TRBD2 (6 bases). This CDR3 spans 16 amino acids. Trimming pared 1 base from V and 0 bases from J, leaving 10 bases between. Germline assignment: CDR1 SEHNR and CDR2 FQNEAQ (reference sequence). The CDR3 nucleotides are TGTGCCAGCAGCTTAGTTTTGGACTACTCCTACAATGAGCAGTTCTTC. Its protein product is CASSLVLDYSYNEQFF. The full variable domain, its missing parts supplied by reference TRBV7-9 and TRBJ2-1, is DTGVSQNPRHKITKRGQNVTFRCDPISEHNRLYWYRQTLGQGPEFLTYFQNEAQLEKSRLLSDRFSAERPKGSFSTLEIQRTEQGDSAMYLCASSLVLDYSYNEQFFGPGTRLTVL.

The J gene is TRBJ2-3, the V gene TRBV18; 11 positions match TRBD2. With V trimmed by 3 bases and J by 4 bases, 6 bases remained unmatched. The germline V gene has CDR1 KGHSH and CDR2 LQKENI. CDR3 length: 16 residues. The CDR3 reads CASSPRLAGNADTQYF. As DNA, the CDR3 is TGTGCCAGCTCACCGAGACTAGCGGGAAACGCAGATACGCAGTATTTT.

The chain uses TRBV3-1 (or the pseudogene TRBV3-2) and TRBJ2-1; D uncertain. Germline V gene sequence: CDR1 LGHDT, CDR2 YNNKEL (reference sequence). The CDR3 has 13 amino acids. V lost 0 bases and J 8 bases, leaving 8 bases between the germline ends. CDR3 nucleotides: TGTGCCAGCAGCCAAGAACTCCGTGATGAGCAGTTCTTC. It is translated as CASSQELRDEQFF.

J is TRBJ1-5 and V is TRBV5-5, with 10 bases lining up with TRBD1. CDR1 and CDR2 from the germline V gene are SGHKS and YYEKEE (reference sequence). The CDR3 runs 14 residues. V lost 4 bases and J lost 9; bases outside the gene matches: 7. CDR3: CASSGGTGDPPQHF. The CDR3 coding sequence is TGTGCCAGCAGCGGGGGGACAGGGGATCCGCCCCAGCATTTT. Full variable domain (missing parts from reference TRBV5-5 and TRBJ1-5): DAGVTQSPTHLIKTRGQQVTLRCSPISGHKSVSWYQQVLGQGPQFIFQYYEKEERGRGNFPDRFSARQFPNYSSELNVNALLLGDSALYLCASSGGTGDPPQHFGDGTRLSIL.

The chain combines TRBV20-1 with TRBJ2-5; D is unclear. V dropped 6 bases and J dropped 7 bases, with 12 bases sitting between them. This CDR3 has 11 residues. The germline gives CDR1 DFQATT, CDR2 SNEGSKA (reference sequence). In nucleotides, the CDR3 is TGCAGTGCGCCTGGCTCGAGGACCCAGTACTTC. It codes for CSAPGSRTQYF.

This chain connects TRBV2 to TRBJ1-4; 7 bases align to TRBD1. This CDR3 has 14 amino acids. Germline-derived CDR1 and CDR2 are SNHLY and FYNNEI. The J segment lost 4 bases and the V segment lost 6 bases, leaving 5 bases of the junction unmatched. The CDR3 sequence: CASRETGYNEKLFF. CDR3 bases: TGTGCCAGCAGGGAGACAGGGTATAATGAAAAACTGTTTTTT. Full variable domain (missing parts from reference TRBV2 and TRBJ1-4): EPEVTQTPSHQVTQMGQEVILRCVPISNHLYFYWYRQILGQKVEFLVSFYNNEISEKSEIFDDQFSVERPDGSNFTLKIRSTKLEDSAMYFCASRETGYNEKLFFGSGTQLSVL.

The chain combines TRBV7-2 with TRBJ1-2; 7 bases line up with TRBD1. V lost 3 bases, J lost 4 bases, and 8 bases stayed unmatched. The germline V gene encodes CDR1 SGHTA and CDR2 FQGNSA. This CDR3 comprises 15 residues. CDR3 sequence: CASSFGTDTFYGYTF. In nucleotides, the CDR3 is TGTGCCAGCAGCTTTGGGACAGACACCTTCTATGGCTACACCTTC.

This chain connects TRBV19 to TRBJ1-2, with a tentative D call TRBD1 (5 bases). The CDR3 is made up of 15 amino acids. The germline V gene encodes CDR1 LNHDA and CDR2 SQIVND (reference sequence). V was shortened by 6 bases and J by 8 bases, with 22 bases between the two germline ends. CDR3 protein: CASRPAQGLIRGYTF. In DNA form, the CDR3 reads TGTGCCAGTAGGCCTGCGCAGGGCCTCATAAGAGGCTACACCTTC. Combining the CDR3 with reference TRBV19 and TRBJ1-2 gives the whole variable domain DGGITQSPKYLFRKEGQNVTLSCEQNLNHDAMYWYRQDPGQGLRLIYYSQIVNDFQKGDIAEGYSVSREKKESFPLTVTSAQKNPTAFYLCASRPAQGLIRGYTFGSGTRLTVV.